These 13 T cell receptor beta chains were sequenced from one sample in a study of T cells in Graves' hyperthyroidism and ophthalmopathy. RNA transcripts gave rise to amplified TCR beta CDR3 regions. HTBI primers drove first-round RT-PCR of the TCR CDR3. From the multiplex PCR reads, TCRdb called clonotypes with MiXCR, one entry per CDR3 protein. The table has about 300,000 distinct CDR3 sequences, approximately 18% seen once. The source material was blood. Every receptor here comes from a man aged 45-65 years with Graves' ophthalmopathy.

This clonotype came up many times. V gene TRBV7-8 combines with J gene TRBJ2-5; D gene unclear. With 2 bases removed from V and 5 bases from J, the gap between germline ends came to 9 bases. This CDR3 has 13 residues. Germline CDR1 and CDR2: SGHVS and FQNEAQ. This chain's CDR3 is CASSLRLGETQYF. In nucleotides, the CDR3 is TGTGCCAGCAGCTTACGCCTCGGGGAGACCCAGTACTTC.

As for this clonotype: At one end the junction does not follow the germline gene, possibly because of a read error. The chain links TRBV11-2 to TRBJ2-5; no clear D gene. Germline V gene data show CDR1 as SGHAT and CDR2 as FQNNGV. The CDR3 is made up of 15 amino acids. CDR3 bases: TGCGCCAGCAGCCAAAGTCCGGGTGTCGGAAAGACCCAGTACTTC. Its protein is CASSQSPGVGKTQYF.

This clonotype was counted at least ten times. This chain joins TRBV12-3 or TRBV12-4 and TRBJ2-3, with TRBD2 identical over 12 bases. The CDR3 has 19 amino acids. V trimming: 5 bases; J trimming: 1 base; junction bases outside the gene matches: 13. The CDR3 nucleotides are TGTGCCAGCAGTCTTACTAGACTAGCGGGAGTGGGGGGCACAGATACGCAGTATTTT. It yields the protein CASSLTRLAGVGGTDTQYF.

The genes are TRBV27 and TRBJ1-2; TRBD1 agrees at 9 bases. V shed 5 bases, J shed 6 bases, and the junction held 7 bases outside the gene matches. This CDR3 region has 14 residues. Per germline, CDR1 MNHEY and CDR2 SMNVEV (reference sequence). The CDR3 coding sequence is TGTGCCAGCAGTCCCGAACAGGGGGCTCATGGCTACACCTTC. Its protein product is CASSPEQGAHGYTF.

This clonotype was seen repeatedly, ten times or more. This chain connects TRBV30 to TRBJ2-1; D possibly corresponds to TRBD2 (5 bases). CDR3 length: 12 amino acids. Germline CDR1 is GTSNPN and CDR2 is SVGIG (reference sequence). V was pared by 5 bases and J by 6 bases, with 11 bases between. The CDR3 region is CAWAAGFNEQFF. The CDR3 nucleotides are TGTGCCTGGGCGGCGGGTTTCAATGAGCAGTTCTTC.

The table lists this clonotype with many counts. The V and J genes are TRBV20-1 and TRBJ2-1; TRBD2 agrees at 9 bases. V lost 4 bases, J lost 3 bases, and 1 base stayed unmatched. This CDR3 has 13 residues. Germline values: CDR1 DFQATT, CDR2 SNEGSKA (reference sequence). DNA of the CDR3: TGCAGTGCTACTAGCGGGAACTACAATGAGCAGTTCTTC. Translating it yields CSATSGNYNEQFF.

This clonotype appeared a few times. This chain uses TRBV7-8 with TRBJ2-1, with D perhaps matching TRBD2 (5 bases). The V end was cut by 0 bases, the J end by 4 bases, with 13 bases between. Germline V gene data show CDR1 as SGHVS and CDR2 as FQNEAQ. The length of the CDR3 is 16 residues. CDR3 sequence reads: CASSLARQRLYNEQFF. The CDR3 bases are TGTGCCAGCAGCTTAGCGCGGCAGCGGCTTTACAATGAGCAGTTCTTC.

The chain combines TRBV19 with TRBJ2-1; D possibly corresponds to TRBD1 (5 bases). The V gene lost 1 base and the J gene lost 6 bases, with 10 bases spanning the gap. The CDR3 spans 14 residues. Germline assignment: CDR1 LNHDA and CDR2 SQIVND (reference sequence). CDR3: CASSIVGRGNEQFF. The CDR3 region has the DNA TGTGCCAGTAGTATAGTGGGGCGAGGCAATGAGCAGTTCTTC.

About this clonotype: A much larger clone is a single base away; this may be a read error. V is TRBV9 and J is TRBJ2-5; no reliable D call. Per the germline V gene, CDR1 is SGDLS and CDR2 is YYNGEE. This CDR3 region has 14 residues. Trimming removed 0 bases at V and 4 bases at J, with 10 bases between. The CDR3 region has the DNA TGTGCCAGCAGCGTAGAGGTGCCCGGAGAGACCCAGTACTTC. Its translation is CASSVEVPGETQYF.

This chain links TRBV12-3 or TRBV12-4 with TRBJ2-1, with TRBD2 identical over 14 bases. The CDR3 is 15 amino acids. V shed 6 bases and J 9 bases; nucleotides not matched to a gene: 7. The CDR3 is CASRATSGRAAEQFF. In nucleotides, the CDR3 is TGTGCCAGCAGGGCGACTAGCGGGAGGGCCGCTGAGCAGTTCTTC.

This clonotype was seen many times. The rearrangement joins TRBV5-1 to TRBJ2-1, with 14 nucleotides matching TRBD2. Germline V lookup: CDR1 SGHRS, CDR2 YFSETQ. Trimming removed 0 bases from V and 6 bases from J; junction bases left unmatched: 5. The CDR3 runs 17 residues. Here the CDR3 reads CASSLGLAGGPSNEQFF. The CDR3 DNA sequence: TGCGCCAGCAGCTTGGGACTAGCGGGAGGGCCGTCCAATGAGCAGTTCTTC. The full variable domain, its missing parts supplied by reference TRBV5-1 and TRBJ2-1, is KAGVTQTPRYLIKTRGQQVTLSCSPISGHRSVSWYQQTPGQGLQFLFEYFSETQRNKGNFPGRFSGRQFSNSRSEMNVSTLELGDSALYLCASSLGLAGGPSNEQFFGPGTRLTVL.

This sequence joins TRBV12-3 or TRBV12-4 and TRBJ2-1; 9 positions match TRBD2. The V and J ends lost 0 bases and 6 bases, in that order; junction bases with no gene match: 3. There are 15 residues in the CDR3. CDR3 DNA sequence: TGTGCCAGCAGTTTAGCCGGGACTAGCTTCAATGAGCAGTTCTTC. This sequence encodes CASSLAGTSFNEQFF.

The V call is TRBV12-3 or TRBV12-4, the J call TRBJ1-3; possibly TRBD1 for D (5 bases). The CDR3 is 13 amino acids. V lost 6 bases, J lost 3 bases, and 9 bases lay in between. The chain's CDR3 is CASRYGGGNTIYF. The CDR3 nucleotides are TGTGCCAGCAGATATGGGGGTGGAAACACCATATATTTT.